The 26 T cell receptor beta chains below were found in one sample sequenced in a study of control samples from healthy donors and cancer patients. Profiled with immunoSEQ multiplex PCR; TCRdb holds only in-frame clones, not every one. The sample includes some 95,000 clones, around 80% of them seen just once. Sequencing used blood. The receptors originated from a woman aged 25 to 39 in good health.

V usage is TRBV25-1 and J usage is TRBJ2-1; D perhaps matches TRBD1 (5 bases). The CDR3 extends over 15 amino acids. V lost 7 bases to trimming and J lost 0 bases, with 13 bases between them. Germline V gene lookup returns CDR1 MGHDK and CDR2 SYGVNS. The CDR3 is CASKFSTGSYNEQFF. As DNA, the CDR3 is TGTGCCAGCAAATTTTCTACAGGCTCCTACAATGAGCAGTTCTTC. Full variable domain (rest looked up from reference TRBV25-1 and TRBJ2-1): EADIYQTPRYLVIGTGKKITLECSQTMGHDKMYWYQQDPGMELHLIHYSYGVNSTEKGDLSSESTVSRIRTEHFPLTLESARPSHTSQYLCASKFSTGSYNEQFFGPGTRLTVL.

This clone was recorded a few times. V gene TRBV6-2 or TRBV6-3 combines with J gene TRBJ1-1, with TRBD1 as a possible D gene (5 bases). The CDR3 covers 14 residues. Germline CDR1 MNHEY, CDR2 SVGEGT. V lost 1 base to trimming and J lost 7 bases, with 13 bases between them. The CDR3, as DNA: TGTGCCAGCAGTTACTTACGGGGGAGGGATGAAGCTTTCTTT. Translating it yields CASSYLRGRDEAFF.

This clone turned up a few times. This chain uses TRBV7-3 with TRBJ1-1; weak D call: TRBD1 (5 bases). Trimming shortened V by 4 bases and J by 1 base, and 7 bases separated the two germline ends. CDR1 SGHTA and CDR2 FQGTGA come from the germline V gene. The CDR3 length is 13 residues. The CDR3 sequence: CASSSTGNTEAFF. The CDR3 region has the DNA TGTGCCAGCAGCTCAACAGGGAACACTGAAGCTTTCTTT. Full variable domain (outside the CDR3, taken from reference TRBV7-3 and TRBJ1-1): GAGVSQTPSNKVTEKGKYVELRCDPISGHTALYWYRQSLGQGPEFLIYFQGTGAADDSGLPNDRFFAVRPEGSVSTLKIQRTERGDSAVYLCASSSTGNTEAFFGQGTRLTVV.

The rearrangement links TRBV4-3 to TRBJ1-2; TRBD1 matches 7 bases. The CDR3 runs 15 residues. Trimming removed 0 bases from V and 2 bases from J; junction bases left unmatched: 3. Germline CDR1 and CDR2: LGHNA and YSLEER. The DNA for the CDR3 is TGCGCCAGCAGCCAAGAAGGCAGGGGGAACTATGGCTACACCTTC. Translation gives CASSQEGRGNYGYTF.

This chain uses TRBV7-2 with TRBJ2-1; D might be TRBD2 (7 bases). CDR1 is SGHTA, CDR2 FQGNSA, per germline. The V end lost 3 bases, the J end lost 8 bases, and 14 bases lay between the germline ends. This CDR3 comprises 14 residues. Here the CDR3 DNA reads TGTGCCAGCAGCTTGGGGGGGGGCCAGGATGAGCAGTTCTTC. This encodes CASSLGGGQDEQFF.

The J gene is TRBJ2-7, the V gene TRBV7-2; D gene ambiguous. Germline V CDR1 and CDR2: SGHTA, FQGNSA. The CDR3 runs 14 residues. Trimming took 3 bases from V and 4 from J, leaving 13 bases between them. Here the CDR3 DNA reads TGTGCCAGCAGCTTTGACTCTTTCACATACGAGCAGTACTTC. It is translated as CASSFDSFTYEQYF. Full variable domain (missing parts from reference TRBV7-2 and TRBJ2-7): GAGVSQSPSNKVTEKGKDVELRCDPISGHTALYWYRQSLGQGLEFLIYFQGNSAPDKSGLPSDRFSAERTGGSVSTLTIQRTQQEDSAVYLCASSFDSFTYEQYFGPGTRLTVT.

V and J are TRBV6-5 and TRBJ2-2; D is perhaps TRBD1 (6 bases). Per the germline V gene, CDR1 is MNHEY and CDR2 is SVGAGI. This CDR3 is 14 amino acids long. Trimming left V 8 bases short and J 0 bases short, with 10 bases between. The DNA for the CDR3 is TGTGCCAGCCAGGGGCCCTCGAACACCGGGGAGCTGTTTTTT. Encoded protein: CASQGPSNTGELFF.

The chain uses TRBV6-6 and TRBJ2-7; no clear D gene. Trimming pared 1 base from V and 5 bases from J, leaving 3 bases between. Per the germline V gene, CDR1 is MNHNY and CDR2 is SVGAGI (reference sequence). The CDR3 length is 11 residues. CDR3 loop: CASSYFDEQYF. In nucleotides, the CDR3 is TGTGCCAGCAGTTACTTCGACGAGCAGTACTTC.

V and J are TRBV7-9 and TRBJ1-5; D is undetermined. CDR1 is SEHNR and CDR2 is FQNEAQ in the germline V gene (reference sequence). The CDR3 consists of 12 residues. Trimming shortened V by 5 bases and J by 6 bases, and 8 bases separated the two germline ends. DNA of the CDR3: TGTGCCAGCAGCGCGGGCCCTCAGCCCCAGCATTTT. Protein: CASSAGPQPQHF.

The gene calls are TRBV7-6 and TRBJ1-1; tentatively, D is TRBD1 (5 bases). The germline V and J ends were trimmed by 7 bases and 3 bases, with 12 bases remaining between them. The CDR3 is 13 amino acids. Germline V CDR1 and CDR2: SGHVS, FNYEAQ. For the CDR3, the DNA is TGTGCCAGCACCCCGGCCAGGGACACTGAAGCTTTCTTT. Translation gives CASTPARDTEAFF.

J is TRBJ1-5 and V is TRBV19; D is perhaps TRBD1 (5 bases). V was clipped by 3 bases and J by 7 bases, with 13 bases between them. The CDR3 contains 14 residues. Germline V CDR1 and CDR2: LNHDA, SQIVND (reference sequence). The CDR3 sequence is CASSIASGGQPQHF. In nucleotides, the CDR3 is TGTGCCAGTAGTATCGCTTCGGGGGGACAGCCCCAGCATTTT.

This clone was observed a few times. The genes are TRBV5-4 and TRBJ2-7; a possible D gene is TRBD1 (6 bases). This CDR3 is built from 12 residues. Germline V gene lookup returns CDR1 SGHNT and CDR2 YYREEE (reference sequence). V was clipped by 4 bases and J by 5 bases, with 10 bases between them. The CDR3 protein is CASSQGFDEQYF. The CDR3 coding sequence is TGTGCCAGCAGCCAGGGGTTTGACGAGCAGTACTTC. Based on the CDR3 plus reference TRBV5-4 and TRBJ2-7, the full variable domain is ETGVTQSPTHLIKTRGQQVTLRCSSQSGHNTVSWYQQALGQGPQFIFQYYREEENGRGNFPPRFSGLQFPNYSSELNVNALELDDSALYLCASSQGFDEQYFGPGTRLTVT.

This clone was picked up a small number of times. The chain carries TRBV7-9 and TRBJ2-7; D might be TRBD1 (5 bases). CDR1 and CDR2 (germline): SEHNR, FQNEAQ (reference sequence). The CDR3 is 14 amino acids. V lost 8 bases and J 1 base, leaving 15 bases between the germline ends. CDR3 coding DNA: TGTGCCAGCGGCCGGATCGGACATTCCTACGAGCAGTACTTC. As protein: CASGRIGHSYEQYF.

The chain has TRBV7-8 and TRBJ2-2; the D gene is possibly TRBD2 (5 bases). The CDR3 covers 13 residues. CDR1 and CDR2 (germline): SGHVS, FQNEAQ. The ends were cut back, 1 base at V and 6 bases at J, with 6 bases in the middle. CDR3 nucleotides: TGTGCCAGCAGCTTAGAGGGAGCCGGGGAGCTGTTTTTT. Translated: CASSLEGAGELFF.

Regarding this clone: A read error may be the cause here, since a much bigger clone is one base away. V is TRBV6-6 and J is TRBJ2-7; maybe TRBD1 (6 bases). The V gene's germline CDR1 is MNHNY and CDR2 SVGAGI (reference sequence). This CDR3 is 14 amino acids long. Between the trimmed V and J ends, which lost 1 base and 0 bases, there was a span of 7 bases. The CDR3 here is CASSYLDSSYEQYF. In DNA form, the CDR3 reads TGTGCCAGCAGTTACTTGGACAGCTCCTACGAGCAGTACTTC.

With regard to this clone: The same CDR3 arises from other DNA sequences in this sample as well. This chain connects TRBV4-3 to TRBJ1-1, with TRBD1 as a possible D gene (5 bases). The CDR3 covers 15 residues. The germline V gene has CDR1 LGHNA and CDR2 YSLEER. V gave up 0 bases and J gave up 1 base, with 9 bases separating them. The CDR3 reads CASSQDLQGNTEAFF. The CDR3 region has the DNA TGCGCCAGCAGCCAAGATCTGCAGGGGAACACTGAAGCTTTCTTT.

The gene calls are TRBV6-4 and TRBJ2-1, with TRBD1 identical over 7 bases. CDR3 size: 14 residues. Trimming removed 5 bases from V and 8 bases from J; junction bases left unmatched: 9. Per the germline V gene, CDR1 is MRHNA and CDR2 is SNTAGT. The DNA for the CDR3 is TGTGCCAGCAGTAAAGAACAGGGGTTGGATGAGCAGTTCTTC. It specifies CASSKEQGLDEQFF.

A few counts support this clone. The J gene is TRBJ1-1, the V gene TRBV5-5; no clear D. The length of the CDR3 is 14 residues. V was cut by 1 base and J by 1 base, with 8 bases left in between. Germline V gene sequence: CDR1 SGHKS, CDR2 YYEKEE (reference sequence). The CDR3 protein is CASSLTVPNTEAFF. CDR3 coding DNA: TGTGCCAGCAGCTTGACAGTCCCGAACACTGAAGCTTTCTTT.

The chain combines TRBV29-1 with TRBJ1-5; D gene ambiguous. V was clipped by 0 bases and J by 6 bases, with 9 bases between them. Germline CDR1 and CDR2: SQVTM and ANQGSEA. The CDR3 covers 13 residues. The DNA for the CDR3 is TGCAGCGTTGAAGATCAACCGGGTCAGCCCCAGCATTTT. Amino acid sequence: CSVEDQPGQPQHF. Variable domain in full (rest from reference TRBV29-1 and TRBJ1-5): SAVISQKPSRDICQRGTSLTIQCQVDSQVTMMFWYRQQPGQSLTLIATANQGSEATYESGFVIDKFPISRPNLTFSTLTVSNMSPEDSSIYLCSVEDQPGQPQHFGDGTRLSIL.

The rearrangement joins TRBV24-1 to TRBJ2-2; D is unresolved. CDR1 KGHDR and CDR2 SFDVKD come from the germline V gene. The CDR3 spans 15 residues. The V end lost 3 bases, the J end lost 1 base, and 8 bases lay between the germline ends. The CDR3 loop is CATSDTRLNTGELFF. The DNA of the CDR3 is TGTGCCACCAGTGATACCCGTCTGAACACCGGGGAGCTGTTTTTT.

This clone was picked up a small number of times. This rearrangement joins TRBV12-3 or TRBV12-4 to TRBJ1-2, with 7 positions matching TRBD1. This CDR3 spans 13 amino acids. The ends lost 6 bases at V and 6 bases at J; junction bases unmatched: 7. The chain's CDR3 is CASSTTGIDGYTF. DNA of the CDR3: TGTGCCAGCAGCACGACAGGGATTGATGGCTACACCTTC.

CDR3 residues: CAWKGDRTHGYTF. For the CDR3, the DNA is TGTGCCTGGAAAGGGGACAGGACTCACGGCTACACCTTC. This rearrangement joins TRBV30 to TRBJ1-2; 8 nucleotides line up with TRBD1. Germline loops: CDR1 GTSNPN, CDR2 SVGIG (reference sequence). The CDR3 is made up of 13 amino acids. J lost 8 bases, V lost 4 bases, and 9 bases had no gene match. The entire variable domain, with the rest obtained from reference TRBV30 and TRBJ1-2, is as follows: SQTIHQWPATLVQPVGSPLSLECTVEGTSNPNLYWYRQAAGRGLQLLFYSVGIGQISSEVPQNLSASRPQDRQFILSSKKLLLSDSGFYLCAWKGDRTHGYTFGSGTRLTVV.

The gene calls are TRBV19 and TRBJ2-1; TRBD1 matches 10 bases. The germline V gene encodes CDR1 LNHDA and CDR2 SQIVND (reference sequence). The CDR3 has 16 residues. Losses at the gene ends were 5 bases for V and 2 bases for J; bases not matched to a gene: 6. The DNA for the CDR3 is TGTGCCAGTAGTCCTCGGACAGGGGGTACCTACAATGAGCAGTTCTTC. Translating it yields CASSPRTGGTYNEQFF.

The chain uses TRBV11-2 and TRBJ2-1, with 12 bases fitting TRBD2. With 2 bases clipped from V and 8 bases from J, the junction kept 16 bases outside the gene matches. Germline V lookup: CDR1 SGHAT, CDR2 FQNNGV. CDR3 length equals 19 residues. CDR3 in amino acids: CASSLLPGLAGGVSHEQFF. CDR3 nucleotide sequence: TGTGCCAGCAGCTTACTCCCGGGACTAGCGGGCGGGGTTTCTCATGAGCAGTTCTTC. The entire variable domain, with the rest obtained from reference TRBV11-2 and TRBJ2-1, is as follows: EAGVAQSPRYKIIEKRQSVAFWCNPISGHATLYWYQQILGQGPKLLIQFQNNGVVDDSQLPKDRFSAERLKGVDSTLKIQPAKLEDSAVYLCASSLLPGLAGGVSHEQFFGPGTRLTVL.

The gene calls are TRBV29-1 and TRBJ2-5, with 11 bases identical to TRBD1. J was trimmed by 2 bases and V by 6 bases; bases with no gene match: 2. CDR3 length: 13 amino acids. Per the germline V gene, CDR1 is SQVTM and CDR2 is ANQGSEA. CDR3 sequence reads: CSVDRGLQETQYF. CDR3 sequence (DNA): TGCAGCGTGGACAGGGGGCTACAAGAGACCCAGTACTTC.

The chain links TRBV5-1 to TRBJ2-2, with TRBD2 matching over 9 bases. CDR3 length: 16 amino acids. In germline, CDR1 is SGHRS, CDR2 YFSETQ. V lost 3 bases, J lost 7 bases, and 10 bases stayed unmatched. CDR3 protein: CASSSRTSVRLGELFF. For the CDR3, the DNA is TGCGCCAGCAGCTCCAGGACTAGCGTGCGGCTCGGGGAGCTGTTTTTT.